The source of this T cell receptor beta chain is a study of hypomethylating agent response in myelodysplastic syndrome (dated by TCRdb to the early 2020s). For the wider study: The hypomethylating agent given was azacitidine in about 70% of the 11 patients and decitabine in 3 of 11 patients. The cohort was composed of under ten male and a couple of female myelodysplastic syndrome patients. On average the patients were roughly 72 +/- 6.3 years old, and a diploid cytogenetic profile was seen most often. TET2 mutation was identified most frequently, being present in about 45% of the 11 patients. Six or seven patients responded with complete response or hematologic improvement, and roughly five patients were non-responders. Response was defined as complete response or hematologic improvement, and patients meeting neither criterion were classed as non-responders. Summary of the overall study and its limitations: The shared GLIPH2 clusters might recognize novel MDS antigens, but this possibility was not confirmed and requires experimental validation. Novel clonotypes appeared more often in responders, whereas non-responders had more contracted clonotypes after treatment. No significant change in richness, rarefaction diversity or clonality was detected after hypomethylating agent treatment, either across all patients or within response groups. Only ten to twelve patients were analyzed, making the cohort small. The healthy control donors were not matched in age to the MDS patients, and this mismatch could have affected the comparison between MDS and healthy donors.

This clone came up a few times. No cognate antigen has been identified for it. Base qualities are missing; no much larger clone stands one base away. The library was built by means of the immunoSEQ multiplex PCR assay. Survey resolution was used, with two replicates of around 200 ng each, totaling about 400 ng of DNA per sample. Rearranged TCRB sequences in genomic DNA were detected with the hsTCRB kit using multiplex PCR primers targeting V and J genes. In the first PCR, the CDR3 region was amplified for 25 to 35 cycles with the QIAGEN Multiplex PCR Kit. An approximately 8-cycle second PCR added sample barcodes and Illumina adapters to each replicate. A QuantStudio 6 together with the KAPA library quantification kit was used to quantify the pooled libraries. Around 16 pM of pooled libraries went onto an Illumina MiSeq for sequencing, using single-end reads of 156 cycles plus an index read of 15 cycles. In the paper's pipeline: Of roughly 170,000 unique clonotypes, approximately 1.8% were flagged by VDJdb annotation as previously reported viral-epitope-specific. The immunoSEQ Data Assistant and immunoSEQ Analyzer turned the raw reads into TCRB repertoires that were normalized and annotated. Clonotypes were analyzed with BioAnalyzer and version 0.6.5 of the immunarch R package. Before richness was estimated, every repertoire was downsampled to match the clone count of the smallest repertoire. Clonotypes were classified as expanded, contracted or novel by Fisher's exact tests, with novel defined as zero frequency before treatment. Significantly changed CDR3 beta sequences were clustered with GLIPH2 at simulation_depth=1000 and kmer_min_depth=3, and CDR3s shorter than five residues were left out. TCRdb carries this immuneACCESS record with in-frame sequences only. Its versions omit some clonotypes, under half of them owing to an unresolved V gene in the studies checked, with the rest unexplained. V and J calls and clone size follow that table, whereas D and trimming were derived from the DNA. The sample table records some 2,000 clones; approximately 82% of these occur just once. The ten biggest clones cover roughly a sixth of the sample.

The CDR3 has 13 amino acids, counting the end cysteine and phenylalanine. Just the 39-base CDR3 DNA is kept, in frame starting at base 1. CDR1 and CDR2 were assigned from the germline V gene (reference sequence) as GTSNPN and SVGIG. Cut back by 4 bases and 11 bases, the V and J ends lie 15 bases apart. T-cell subsets were not sorted, and bulk bone marrow was analyzed instead. Bone marrow from around 11 myelodysplastic syndrome patients, collected before and after hypomethylating agent therapy, underwent immunosequencing of the TCR beta CDR3 regions. For longitudinal repertoire tracking, every patient provided one baseline bone marrow and two to three bone marrows collected at different post-treatment timepoints. Whole bone marrow served as the source for genomic DNA extraction, with DNA quality checked using TapeStation, NanoDrop OneC and PicoGreen assays.

The TCR comes from a human donor with myelodysplastic syndrome. The sequence links TRBV30 to TRBJ1-6, with no D gene named confidently. The sample here was bone marrow, taken before or after starting hypomethylating agent treatment for myelodysplastic syndrome (not recorded which). The DNA sequence follows: TGTGCCTGGAACGGAAACACTGGGACACCCCTCCACTTT. This translates into CAWNGNTGTPLHF.